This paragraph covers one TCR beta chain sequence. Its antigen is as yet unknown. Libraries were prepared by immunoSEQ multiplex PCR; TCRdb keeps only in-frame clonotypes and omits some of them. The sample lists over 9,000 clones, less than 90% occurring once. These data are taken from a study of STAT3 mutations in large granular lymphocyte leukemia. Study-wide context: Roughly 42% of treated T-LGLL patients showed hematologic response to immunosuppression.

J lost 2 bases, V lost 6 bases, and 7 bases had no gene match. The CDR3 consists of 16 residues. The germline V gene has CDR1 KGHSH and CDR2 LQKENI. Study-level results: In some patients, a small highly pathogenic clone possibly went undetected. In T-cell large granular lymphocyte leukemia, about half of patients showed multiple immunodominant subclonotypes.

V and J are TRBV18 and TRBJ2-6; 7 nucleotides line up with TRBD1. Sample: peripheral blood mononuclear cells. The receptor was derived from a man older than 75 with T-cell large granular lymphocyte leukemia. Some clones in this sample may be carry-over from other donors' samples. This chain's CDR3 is CASSFQQGPGANVLTF. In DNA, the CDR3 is TGTGCCAGCTCTTTCCAACAGGGGCCTGGGGCCAACGTCCTGACTTTC.